This T cell receptor beta chain was observed in a study of graft-versus-host responses after intestinal transplantation. Study-wide context: Each transplant was multivisceral, liver-intestinal, or isolated intestinal. Recipients were all induced with anti-thymocyte globulin, then given tacrolimus and steroids for approximately three years.

With regard to this clone: Its antigen remains unknown.

TCRdb's table, derived via immunoSEQ multiplex PCR, lists solely in-frame clones and lacks some. In the table there are 80,000 to 90,000 clones, around nine tenths of which are singletons. Regarding the study as a whole: GvH clones appeared in recipient marrow, some first in ileum or blood.

The sample consisted of unstimulated CD4+ T cells sorted from spleen or lymph node cells, taken before intestinal transplant. The receptor was isolated from a human donor who received an intestinal transplant.

CDR3 residues: CAWRDRGTDTQYF. CDR3 DNA sequence: TGTGCCTGGAGGGACAGGGGCACAGATACGCAGTATTTT. V usage is TRBV30 and J usage is TRBJ2-3; TRBD1 matches 8 bases. Looked up from germline, CDR1 is GTSNPN and CDR2 is SVGIG (reference sequence). The CDR3 length is 13 residues. V lost 3 bases and J lost 1; bases outside the gene matches: 0.